Following are 25 T cell receptor beta chains from one sample sequenced in a study of cytomegalovirus exposure and HLA in healthy donors (dated by TCRdb to the late 2010s). Library creation used the immunoSEQ multiplex PCR assay. For the multiplex PCR, a mixture combining 60 forward primers for TCR Vbeta segments and 13 reverse primers for TCR Jbeta segments was used. Entries here come from immuneACCESS through TCRdb and include only in-frame sequences with V and J called. Some clones fail to appear in such tables; in the studies checked, an unresolved V gene covers under half of the shortfall, and the cause of the remainder is unknown. This sample has about 150,000 clones in its table, and under 90% of those were observed once. In total, the top ten clones hold approximately 6.7% of the sample. The specimen sequenced was PBMCs. These TCRs come from a man younger than 45 in good health and CMV-seropositive.

This rearrangement joins TRBV13 to TRBJ2-7, with D perhaps matching TRBD2 (5 bases). The V gene's germline CDR1 is PRHDT and CDR2 FYEKMQ (reference sequence). The length of the CDR3 is 14 residues. The germline V and J ends were trimmed by 1 base and 0 bases, with 7 bases remaining between them. The CDR3 region is CASSLVSGSYEQYF. DNA of the CDR3: TGTGCCAGCAGCTTAGTCAGCGGCTCCTACGAGCAGTACTTC. Using reference TRBV13 and TRBJ2-7 for the parts outside the CDR3, the full variable domain is AAGVIQSPRHLIKEKRETATLKCYPIPRHDTVYWYQQGPGQDPQFLISFYEKMQSDKGSIPDRFSAQQFSDYHSELNMSSLELGDSALYFCASSLVSGSYEQYFGPGTRLTVT.

This clone was observed a single time. The chain links TRBV18 to TRBJ1-3; no clear D. The ends were cut back, 3 bases at V and 2 bases at J, with 17 bases in the middle. This CDR3 contains 17 residues. CDR1 is KGHSH and CDR2 is LQKENI in the germline V gene. The CDR3 region is CASSPQIPRETGNTIYF. DNA for the CDR3: TGTGCCAGCTCACCCCAGATCCCGAGGGAGACTGGAAACACCATATATTTT. The whole variable domain, filled in from reference TRBV18 and TRBJ1-3, reads NAGVMQNPRHLVRRRGQEARLRCSPMKGHSHVYWYRQLPEEGLKFMVYLQKENIIDESGMPKERFSAEFPKEGPSILRIQQVVRGDSAAYFCASSPQIPRETGNTIYFGEGSWLTVV.

The chain combines TRBV7-9 with TRBJ1-5; D unclear. CDR1 is SEHNR and CDR2 is FQNEAQ in the germline V gene (reference sequence). The CDR3 consists of 15 residues. Trimming shortened V by 1 base and J by 3 bases, and 10 bases separated the two germline ends. The chain's CDR3 is CASSLGTGYNQPQHF. CDR3 nucleotides: TGTGCCAGCAGCTTAGGGACGGGATACAATCAGCCCCAGCATTTT.

This chain links TRBV9 with TRBJ2-7, with 10 nucleotides matching TRBD1. CDR3 length: 16 residues. V lost 0 bases, J lost 9 bases, and 12 bases stayed unmatched. Germline V gives CDR1 SGDLS, CDR2 YYNGEE. The DNA for the CDR3 is TGTGCCAGCAGCGTAGGAGGGGGACAGGGGACTATCGGGCAGTACTTC. It encodes CASSVGGGQGTIGQYF.

The V and J genes are TRBV6-5 and TRBJ2-1; no reliable D call. The V gene lost 5 bases and the J gene lost 10 bases, with 12 bases spanning the gap. The CDR3 runs 12 residues. Germline values: CDR1 MNHEY, CDR2 SVGAGI. The CDR3 reads CASSRSEEEQFF. In DNA, the CDR3 is TGTGCCAGCAGTCGGTCCGAGGAGGAGCAGTTCTTC.

The V call is TRBV5-1, the J call TRBJ2-7, with 9 bases aligning to TRBD1. The CDR3 runs to 14 residues. V lost 4 bases, J lost 3 bases, and 5 bases stayed unmatched. In germline, CDR1 is SGHRS, CDR2 YFSETQ. The CDR3 DNA reads TGCGCCAGCAGCCCCCGACAGGGGGACTACGAGCAGTACTTC. Translated: CASSPRQGDYEQYF.

The rearrangement joins TRBV10-1 to TRBJ2-1, with D unclear. Germline V CDR1 and CDR2: WNHNN, SYGVQD (reference sequence). CDR3 length: 13 residues. Trimming removed 4 bases from V and 6 bases from J, with 10 bases in between. CDR3 coding DNA: TGCGCCAGCAGTGTGTCTGTGAGCAATGAGCAGTTCTTC. It translates to CASSVSVSNEQFF.

The rearrangement links TRBV7-2 to TRBJ2-7; no firm D call. CDR1 and CDR2 (germline): SGHTA, FQGNSA. The V end was cut by 5 bases, the J end by 2 bases, with 16 bases between. This CDR3 is 15 amino acids long. The CDR3 coding sequence is TGTGCCAGCAGCGAACTCACCCTGGGCCCCTACGAGCAGTACTTC. This translates into CASSELTLGPYEQYF.

V and J are TRBV7-9 and TRBJ2-7, with D unresolved. CDR1 and CDR2 (germline): SEHNR, FQNEAQ (reference sequence). Trimming left V 3 bases short and J 3 bases short, with 3 bases between. The length of the CDR3 is 11 residues. DNA for the CDR3: TGTGCCAGCAGCTTCTACTACGAGCAGTACTTC. Amino acids: CASSFYYEQYF.

V gene TRBV15 combines with J gene TRBJ2-7; D possibly corresponds to TRBD2 (6 bases). Germline V gene lookup returns CDR1 LNHNV and CDR2 YYDKDF (reference sequence). CDR3 length: 15 residues. V was clipped by 0 bases and J by 4 bases, with 13 bases between them. The CDR3 DNA sequence: TGTGCCACCAGCAGAGATCGGGTCCGGGGGTACGAGCAGTACTTC. Protein product: CATSRDRVRGYEQYF.

The genes are TRBV7-8 and TRBJ1-2; possible D gene TRBD1, 6 bases. The germline V gene has CDR1 SGHVS and CDR2 FQNEAQ. The V and J ends lost 1 base and 5 bases respectively, with 11 bases between them. This CDR3 region has 14 residues. The CDR3 loop reads CASSLGGGLYGYTF. CDR3 coding DNA: TGTGCCAGCAGCTTAGGAGGGGGACTATATGGCTACACCTTC.

The chain carries TRBV2 and TRBJ1-5; D possibly corresponds to TRBD1 (5 bases). In germline, CDR1 is SNHLY, CDR2 FYNNEI. The CDR3 is 15 amino acids. V dropped 1 base and J dropped 4 bases, with 11 bases sitting between them. CDR3 in amino acids: CASSEDRGKNQPQHF. The DNA of the CDR3 is TGTGCCAGCAGTGAAGATAGGGGTAAGAATCAGCCCCAGCATTTT.

This clone was seen more than once but under ten times. The chain couples TRBV29-1 to TRBJ1-1; 7 positions match TRBD1. The junction had 13 bases not matched to a gene; V was cut back by 4 bases and J by 5 bases. The V gene's germline CDR1 is SQVTM and CDR2 ANQGSEA. This CDR3 is 15 amino acids long. CDR3 amino acids: CSVVGLRQGGTEAFF. The CDR3 DNA reads TGCAGCGTTGTAGGCTTAAGGCAGGGGGGAACTGAAGCTTTCTTT.

The sample holds a few counts of this clone. The chain carries TRBV30 and TRBJ2-3, with TRBD2 matching 16 bases. V trimming: 5 bases; J trimming: 3 bases; junction bases outside the gene matches: 5. This CDR3 is built from 16 residues. Germline CDR1 reads GTSNPN; CDR2 reads SVGIG (reference sequence). The CDR3, as DNA: TGTGCCTGGGGAAAGGGACTAGCGGGAGGGACAGATACGCAGTATTTT. Amino acids: CAWGKGLAGGTDTQYF.

This chain connects TRBV5-4 to TRBJ1-2; D may be TRBD1 (5 bases). The CDR3 runs to 14 residues. V was cut by 5 bases and J by 5 bases, with 16 bases left in between. Germline values: CDR1 SGHNT, CDR2 YYREEE (reference sequence). The DNA for the CDR3 is TGTGCCAGCAGTACGGGGGGTCGGGTGTATGGCTACACCTTC. This gives the protein CASSTGGRVYGYTF. The full variable domain, with the rest looked up from reference TRBV5-4 and TRBJ1-2, is ETGVTQSPTHLIKTRGQQVTLRCSSQSGHNTVSWYQQALGQGPQFIFQYYREEENGRGNFPPRFSGLQFPNYSSELNVNALELDDSALYLCASSTGGRVYGYTFGSGTRLTVV.

The genes are TRBV9 and TRBJ1-1; D unresolved. Germline CDR1 reads SGDLS; CDR2 reads YYNGEE. The V end was cut by 1 base, the J end by 4 bases, with 11 bases between. The CDR3 is 14 residues long. The CDR3 coding sequence is TGTGCCAGCAGCGTATTCGAGGGATTCACTGAAGCTTTCTTT. Translation gives CASSVFEGFTEAFF.

The chain employs TRBV5-1 and TRBJ1-4; D not certain. The CDR3 spans 13 residues. Trimming took 0 bases from V and 5 from J, leaving 5 bases between them. Per the germline V gene, CDR1 is SGHRS and CDR2 is YFSETQ. The CDR3 bases are TGCGCCAGCAGCTTGGCGGTAAATGAAAAACTGTTTTTT. Translated, it gives CASSLAVNEKLFF.

This clone appeared a few times. The V call is TRBV6-5, the J call TRBJ2-7, with D maybe TRBD1 (6 bases). CDR3 length equals 11 residues. Germline CDR1 is MNHEY and CDR2 is SVGAGI. V lost 7 bases, J lost 6 bases, and 10 bases lay in between. As DNA, the CDR3 is TGTGCCAGCACTCAGGGGAGCGAGCAGTACTTC. Its protein is CASTQGSEQYF.

This chain uses TRBV4-2 with TRBJ2-2, with 7 nucleotides matching TRBD2. The V gene end was trimmed by 3 bases and the J gene end by 3 bases; junction bases not matched to a gene: 7. Looked up from germline, CDR1 is LGHNA and CDR2 is YNFKEQ. The CDR3 is made up of 16 amino acids. The CDR3 region is CASSHRASGYTGELFF. In DNA, the CDR3 is TGTGCCAGCAGCCACAGGGCTAGCGGCTACACCGGGGAGCTGTTTTTT.

The J gene is TRBJ1-3, the V gene TRBV6-5; weak D call: TRBD1 (5 bases). The CDR3 loop spans 15 amino acids. Germline loops: CDR1 MNHEY, CDR2 SVGAGI. V dropped 4 bases and J dropped 2 bases, with 12 bases sitting between them. The chain's CDR3 is CASSLSQGAGNTIYF. In DNA, the CDR3 is TGTGCCAGCAGTTTATCTCAGGGCGCTGGAAACACCATATATTTT.

The chain links TRBV11-3 to TRBJ2-1; 8 bases fit TRBD2. V lost 0 bases to trimming and J lost 4 bases; unmatched junction nucleotides: 5. The CDR3 runs 16 residues. Germline V lookup: CDR1 SGHNT, CDR2 YENEEA. CDR3 DNA: TGTGCCAGCAGCTTAGAAGGGACTAGGCTTTACAATGAGCAGTTCTTC. Translated: CASSLEGTRLYNEQFF.

V gene TRBV14 combines with J gene TRBJ2-7, with D perhaps TRBD1 (6 bases). The germline gives CDR1 SGHDN, CDR2 FVKESK. The V end was cut by 5 bases, the J end by 2 bases, with 16 bases between. The CDR3 extends over 15 amino acids. CDR3 loop: CASSRDRPLPYEQYF. The CDR3 bases are TGTGCCAGCAGCAGAGACAGGCCTCTCCCCTACGAGCAGTACTTC.

This clone was detected only once. This rearrangement joins TRBV9 to TRBJ1-4; 8 nucleotides agree with TRBD1. The CDR3 extends over 15 amino acids. The J segment lost 5 bases and the V segment lost 3 bases, leaving 6 bases of the junction unmatched. CDR1 SGDLS and CDR2 YYNGEE come from the germline V gene. As DNA, the CDR3 is TGTGCCAGCAGCGGCCGGGACAGGCTGAATGAAAAACTGTTTTTT. Amino acids: CASSGRDRLNEKLFF.

The chain uses TRBV30 and TRBJ2-2; 8 nucleotides line up with TRBD2. J lost 4 bases, V lost 7 bases, and 8 bases had no gene match. Germline V gene data show CDR1 as GTSNPN and CDR2 as SVGIG (reference sequence). The CDR3 loop spans 14 amino acids. CDR3 bases: TGTGCCTCTCTGGCGGGAGGATTCACCGGGGAGCTGTTTTTT. It yields the protein CASLAGGFTGELFF.

V usage is TRBV14 and J usage is TRBJ2-1; 8 bases agree with TRBD2. V was pared by 4 bases and J by 4 bases, with 6 bases of the junction left unmatched. CDR3 size: 15 residues. Looked up from germline, CDR1 is SGHDN and CDR2 is FVKESK. The CDR3 DNA reads as TGTGCCAGCAGCCCCTCAGTAGCGGGGTACAATGAGCAGTTCTTC. As protein: CASSPSVAGYNEQFF. Full variable domain (remainder filled in from reference TRBV14 and TRBJ2-1): EAGVTQFPSHSVIEKGQTVTLRCDPISGHDNLYWYRRVMGKEIKFLLHFVKESKQDESGMPNNRFLAERTGGTYSTLKVQPAELEDSGVYFCASSPSVAGYNEQFFGPGTRLTVL.